This TCR beta chain is drawn from a study of radiation and T cells in renal cell carcinoma. Study-wide context: Nephrectomy followed 15 Gy stereotactic body radiation by 4 weeks.

As to this clone: Its antigen remains unknown.

Trimming pared 1 base from V and 6 bases from J, leaving 4 bases between. The CDR3 is 12 residues long. Germline CDR1 and CDR2: SGHVS and FQNEAQ. Libraries were prepared by immunoSEQ multiplex PCR; TCRdb keeps only in-frame clonotypes and omits some of them. The sample holds roughly 130,000 clones; about 81% are singletons and the top ten take around 1.8%. Study-wide results and limits: Top tumor clonotypes rose in blood 2 weeks post-radiation, then contracted.

Time point described: blood 2 weeks post-SBRT. As to treatment: 15 Gy SBRT to primary tumor, nephrectomy 4 weeks later. Serial blood draws occurred at baseline and 2 and 4 weeks post-SBRT. The patient's renal cell carcinoma had clear cell pathology. The sequence came from an older woman with renal cell carcinoma. Sequenced material: blood, taken from a patient whose treatment included radiotherapy and nephrectomy. The chain uses TRBV7-8 and TRBJ2-1; D is unresolved. The CDR3 spells CASSLGRNEQFF. CDR3 in DNA: TGTGCCAGCAGCTTAGGACGCAATGAGCAGTTCTTC.